The sequence of this T cell receptor beta chain was determined in a study of T cell responses to AZD1222 COVID-19 vaccine (dated by TCRdb to about 2021). Broadly, across the study: TCR sequencing was performed for roughly 240 trial participants, of whom some 200 were given two doses of AZD1222 and around 25 were given two doses of MenACWY control vaccine. Trial participants were enrolled by age into 18-55, 56-69 and 70-plus year subgroups, with approximately 160, 26 and 62 TCR-sequenced participants respectively. General conclusions and limits of the study: Epitopes outside the regions mutated in the B.1.351 and B.1.1.7 variants were reportedly recognized by nearly half of the unique spike-specific TCRs. Participants were mostly white British and included more females than males, and it was suggested by the authors that clonal diversity may have been underestimated. Spike-specific TCR breadth and depth rose significantly after two AZD1222 doses compared with day 0 and with MenACWY recipients. The 56-69-year group was small, and its depth increase did not reach significance, likely because of low power. Conclusions about previously exposed vaccinees were limited because only six AZD1222 recipients were SARS-CoV-2 seropositive at baseline. Because no day 14 peak-response samples were available, repertoires were characterized only after the peak T cell response. CD4 TCRs associated with the vaccine covered the entire spike protein, and the dominant responses were in regions 160-218 and 743-854.

Notes on this clone: This receptor's antigen is unknown. Nothing much larger sits one base from this clone, and base qualities are not available.

The CDR3 regions of human TCRbeta chains were subjected to immunosequencing. Regarding the original processing steps: Repertoire TCRs were matched against a reference library of SARS-CoV-2-specific TCRs generated with the MIRA antigen-specificity platform. Breadth was defined as the fraction of unique TCRs that were SARS-CoV-2-associated, and depth was defined as the fraction of total T cells that were SARS-CoV-2-associated. Using the MIRA data, each spike-specific TCR was mapped to the spike region that the TCR reacts to and placed in a CD4 or CD8 class. Log10-transformed breadth and depth values were compared by one-way ANOVA with Sidak's multiple comparisons tests. TCRdb holds this immuneACCESS table with in-frame rearrangements only. Some clones are missing; in checked studies, unresolved V genes explain under half, and the rest has no known cause. V, J and clone size are taken as reported in that table, and D and trimming were inferred from the DNA itself. This sample holds roughly 270,000 clones; about 94% were observed only once. The ten largest account for around 0.58% of the sample.

The germline V end is reduced by 4 bases and the J end by 0 bases; junction bases left unmatched: 4. The germline V gene encodes CDR1 LGHDT and CDR2 YNNKEL (reference sequence). Reading from cysteine to phenylalanine, the CDR3 counts 17 amino acids. CDR3 DNA only is kept here, 51 bases in frame from base 1. Per the publication, the time point label means: about 28 days (+/-7) after the second vaccine dose. AZD1222 recipients given second doses at about 4 weeks or at about 12 weeks were pooled, since spike-specific TCR depth and breadth were not found to differ between the two schedules. Samples from vaccinated people were obtained from the UK trials COV001 and COV002, which included a single-blind randomized controlled phase 2/3 trial of AZD1222 (ChAdOx1 nCoV-19) in healthy adults. Trial participant PBMC samples were collected at day 0 and day 28 after the second dose for TCRbeta chain sequencing.

This TCR was sampled from an adult who received the AZD1222 COVID-19 vaccine. The material was peripheral blood, obtained 28 days after the second AZD1222 dose. The V and J segments used are TRBV3-1 (or the pseudogene TRBV3-2) and TRBJ2-3; a stretch of 13 junction bases matches TRBD2. Here is the DNA: TGTGCCAGCAGCCCGACTAGCGGGGGGCAAAGCACAGATACGCAGTATTTT. It translates as CASSPTSGGQSTDTQYF.